The 11 T cell receptor beta chains listed next were all sequenced from one sample in a study of blood T cell repertoires in COVID-19 (dated by TCRdb to the early 2020s). Libraries were built with the immunoSEQ multiplex PCR assay. TCRdb limited this immuneACCESS table to in-frame rearrangements with V and J called. A share of clones is missing; checked studies link under half to unresolved V genes, and the rest is unexplained. Within this sample are around 130,000 clones, with just under 85% of them counted one time only. Of the sample, around 13% falls within the top ten clones. The material sequenced was peripheral blood. The receptors stem from a human donor in a cohort sampled during active COVID-19.

The V call is TRBV7-2, the J call TRBJ2-7, with TRBD1 matching 7 bases. V lost 1 base to trimming and J lost 4 bases; unmatched junction nucleotides: 7. Germline values: CDR1 SGHTA, CDR2 FQGNSA. CDR3 length: 15 residues. The CDR3 loop is CASSLDGTVFYEQYF. CDR3 DNA: TGTGCCAGCAGCTTAGATGGGACAGTATTTTACGAGCAGTACTTC.

CDR3 in DNA: TGTGCCAGTATGTCCGGTCGGGGGACCCAGTACTTC. Its protein is CASMSGRGTQYF. This rearrangement joins TRBV19 to TRBJ2-5; tentative D call: TRBD2 (5 bases). The CDR3 runs 12 residues. The V end was cut by 7 bases, the J end by 7 bases, with 13 bases between. Germline V gene lookup returns CDR1 LNHDA and CDR2 SQIVND (reference sequence). The full variable domain, rest sourced from reference TRBV19 and TRBJ2-5, is DGGITQSPKYLFRKEGQNVTLSCEQNLNHDAMYWYRQDPGQGLRLIYYSQIVNDFQKGDIAEGYSVSREKKESFPLTVTSAQKNPTAFYLCASMSGRGTQYFGPGTRLLVL.

The chain recombines TRBV15 with TRBJ1-5; no clear D. Per germline, CDR1 LNHNV and CDR2 YYDKDF (reference sequence). V was shortened by 0 bases and J by 6 bases, with 12 bases between the two germline ends. The CDR3 is 15 amino acids. In nucleotides, the CDR3 is TGTGCCACCAGCAGAGAATTCACAGTCAGTCAGCCCCAGCATTTT. Its translation is CATSREFTVSQPQHF. Based on the CDR3 plus reference TRBV15 and TRBJ1-5, the full variable domain is DAMVIQNPRYQVTQFGKPVTLSCSQTLNHNVMYWYQQKSSQAPKLLFHYYDKDFNNEADTPDNFQSRRPNTSFCFLDIRSPGLGDTAMYLCATSREFTVSQPQHFGDGTRLSIL.

The chain carries TRBV12-5 and TRBJ1-1, with D possibly matching TRBD1 (6 bases). The V end was cut by 1 base, the J end by 4 bases, with 13 bases between. CDR1 LGHNT and CDR2 FRNRAP come from the germline V gene. The CDR3 totals 15 residues. Here the CDR3 DNA reads TGTGCTAGTGGTTTGGACGGGGGGCCTGGCACTGAAGCTTTCTTT. It encodes CASGLDGGPGTEAFF.

This clone was found a few times. CDR3 loop: CASSLAPTGGRGQPQHF. As DNA, the CDR3 is TGCGCCAGCAGCTTGGCCCCGACAGGGGGCAGAGGTCAGCCCCAGCATTTT. The chain uses TRBV5-1 and TRBJ1-5; TRBD1 matches at 10 bases. Germline V gene sequence: CDR1 SGHRS, CDR2 YFSETQ. The CDR3 is 17 residues long. V was clipped by 0 bases and J by 6 bases; unmatched bases: 9. Full variable domain (rest looked up from reference TRBV5-1 and TRBJ1-5): KAGVTQTPRYLIKTRGQQVTLSCSPISGHRSVSWYQQTPGQGLQFLFEYFSETQRNKGNFPGRFSGRQFSNSRSEMNVSTLELGDSALYLCASSLAPTGGRGQPQHFGDGTRLSIL.

The chain links TRBV5-1 to TRBJ2-3, with D possibly being TRBD2 (6 bases). Trimming took off 1 base at V and 0 bases at J, with 18 bases between the two ends. The CDR3 is 18 amino acids. CDR1 and CDR2 (germline): SGHRS, YFSETQ. CDR3 protein: CASSLFPSPGGSTDTQYF. The CDR3 region has the DNA TGCGCCAGCAGCTTGTTCCCCTCCCCCGGGGGTAGCACAGATACGCAGTATTTT.

The chain couples TRBV3-1 (or the pseudogene TRBV3-2) to TRBJ1-4; D ambiguous. CDR1 is LGHDT, CDR2 YNNKEL, per germline (reference sequence). V dropped 1 base and J dropped 7 bases, with 4 bases sitting between them. This CDR3 has 12 residues. The CDR3: CASSQGLEKLFF. In nucleotides, the CDR3 is TGTGCCAGCAGCCAAGGGCTTGAAAAACTGTTTTTT.

This chain uses TRBV5-8 with TRBJ1-6, with a tentative D call TRBD1 (6 bases). The CDR3 loop spans 17 amino acids. V gave up 3 bases and J gave up 7 bases, with 20 bases separating them. Germline V CDR1 and CDR2: SGHTS, YDEGEE. The CDR3 DNA sequence: TGTGCCAGCAGCTGGGACATGGGCAGAAGTTTGAATTCACCCCTCCACTTT. It yields the protein CASSWDMGRSLNSPLHF.

The chain has TRBV4-1 and TRBJ1-6; 9 nucleotides line up with TRBD1. The trim removed 4 bases at V and 10 bases at J, leaving 8 bases unmatched. CDR1 is MGHRA and CDR2 is YSYEKL in the germline V gene. The CDR3 loop spans 15 amino acids. CDR3 DNA sequence: TGCGCCAGCAGCCTTTCGGGACAGGGAAGGTCACCCCTCCACTTT. Translated: CASSLSGQGRSPLHF.

The chain recombines TRBV5-1 with TRBJ2-5, with 7 bases lining up with TRBD1. The CDR3 extends over 13 amino acids. Germline V lookup: CDR1 SGHRS, CDR2 YFSETQ. J gave up 5 bases and V 0 bases, and 1 base lay outside the gene matches. CDR3 sequence: CASSLATGETQYF. The CDR3 DNA follows: TGCGCCAGCAGCTTGGCGACAGGGGAGACCCAGTACTTC.

V usage is TRBV5-1 and J usage is TRBJ2-7; no clear D. Germline V gene sequence: CDR1 SGHRS, CDR2 YFSETQ. This CDR3 has 14 residues. Trimming removed 0 bases from V and 2 bases from J, with 9 bases in between. CDR3 amino acids: CASSLGIEAYEQYF. CDR3 DNA sequence: TGCGCCAGCAGCTTGGGTATAGAGGCCTACGAGCAGTACTTC.